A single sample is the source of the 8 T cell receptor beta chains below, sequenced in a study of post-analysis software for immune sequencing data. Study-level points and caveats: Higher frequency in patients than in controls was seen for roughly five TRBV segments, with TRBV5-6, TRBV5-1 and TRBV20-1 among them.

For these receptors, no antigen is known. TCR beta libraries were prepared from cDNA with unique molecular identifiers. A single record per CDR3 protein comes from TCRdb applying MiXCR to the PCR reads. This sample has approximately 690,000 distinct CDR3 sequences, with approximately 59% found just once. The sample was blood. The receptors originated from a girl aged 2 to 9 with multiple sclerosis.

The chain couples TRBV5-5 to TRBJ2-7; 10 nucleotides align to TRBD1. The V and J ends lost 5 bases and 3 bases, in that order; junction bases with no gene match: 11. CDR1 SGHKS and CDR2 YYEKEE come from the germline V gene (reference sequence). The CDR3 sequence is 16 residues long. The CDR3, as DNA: TGTGCCAGCAGTCCTTACCAGGACAGGGGGTTCTACGAGCAGTACTTC. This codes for CASSPYQDRGFYEQYF.

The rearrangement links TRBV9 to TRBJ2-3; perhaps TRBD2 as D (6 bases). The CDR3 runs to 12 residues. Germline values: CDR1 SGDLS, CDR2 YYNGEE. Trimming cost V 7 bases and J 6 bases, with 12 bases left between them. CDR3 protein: CASAGMADTQYF. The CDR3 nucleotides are TGTGCCAGCGCGGGAATGGCGGATACGCAGTATTTT.

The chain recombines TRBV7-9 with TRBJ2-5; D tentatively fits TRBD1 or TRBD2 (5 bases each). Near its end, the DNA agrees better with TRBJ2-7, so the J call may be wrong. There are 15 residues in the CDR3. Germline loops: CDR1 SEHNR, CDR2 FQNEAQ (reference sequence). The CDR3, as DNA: TGTGCCAGCAGCACGCCGGGACCTGGGGTATACGAGCAGTACTTC. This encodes CASSTPGPGVYEQYF.

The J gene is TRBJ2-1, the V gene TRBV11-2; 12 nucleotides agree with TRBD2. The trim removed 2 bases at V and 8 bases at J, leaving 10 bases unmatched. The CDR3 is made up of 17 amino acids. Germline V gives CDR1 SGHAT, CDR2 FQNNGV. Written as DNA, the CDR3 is TGTGCCAGCAGCTTAAGACTAGCGGGAGAAAGGGAGTATGAGCAGTTCTTC. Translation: CASSLRLAGEREYEQFF.

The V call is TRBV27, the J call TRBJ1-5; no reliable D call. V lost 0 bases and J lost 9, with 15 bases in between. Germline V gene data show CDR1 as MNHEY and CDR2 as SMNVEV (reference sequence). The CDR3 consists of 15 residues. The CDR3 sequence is CASSLSAYYRRPQHF. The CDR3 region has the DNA TGTGCCAGCAGTTTATCGGCCTACTACAGAAGGCCCCAGCATTTT.

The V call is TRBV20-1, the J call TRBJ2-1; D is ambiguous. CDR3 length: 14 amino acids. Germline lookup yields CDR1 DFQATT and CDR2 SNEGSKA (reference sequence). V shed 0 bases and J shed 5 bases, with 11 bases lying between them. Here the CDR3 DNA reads TGCAGTGCTAGAGATCCCCGGGCGGACAATGAGCAGTTCTTC. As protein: CSARDPRADNEQFF.

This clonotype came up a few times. The CDR3 bases are TGTGCCAGCAGTTTCGGGGTCATTAGGGAGACCCAGTACTTC. Translation: CASSFGVIRETQYF. The chain combines TRBV12-3 or TRBV12-4 with TRBJ2-5; weak D call: TRBD2 (5 bases). Trimming pared 3 bases from V and 5 bases from J, leaving 13 bases between. This CDR3 comprises 14 residues.

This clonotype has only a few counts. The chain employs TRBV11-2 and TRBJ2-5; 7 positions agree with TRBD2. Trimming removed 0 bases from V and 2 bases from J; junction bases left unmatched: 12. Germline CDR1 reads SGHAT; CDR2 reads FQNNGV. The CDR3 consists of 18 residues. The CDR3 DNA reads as TGTGCCAGCAGCTTAGATGGGCTGGCGGGAGCAGATCAAGAGACCCAGTACTTC. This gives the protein CASSLDGLAGADQETQYF.